The 23 T cell receptor beta chains in this list originate from one sample, sequenced in a study of regulatory T cells in long-lasting Graves disease. Time point noted: newly diagnosed GD, antithyroid drugs for less than 3 months. The authors made the TCR library using RNA they extracted from PBMCs. Through Arm-PCR of CDR3 regions and iRepertoire HTBI primers, TCR beta libraries were built. TCRdb redid the calling of the multiplex PCR reads with MiXCR, one entry per CDR3 protein. Of 580,000 or so distinct CDR3 sequences in the sample, 16% are singletons; the top ten hold around 11%. The same sample was also used in a study of T cells in Graves' hyperthyroidism and ophthalmopathy.

Sequencing was performed on peripheral blood mononuclear cells (PBMCs), taken at new diagnosis, from a patient treated with antithyroid drugs. These receptors were collected from a man younger than 30 with Graves disease.

This clonotype appeared many times. The V gene is TRBV2, the J gene TRBJ2-3; weak D call: TRBD1 (5 bases). V gave up 10 bases and J gave up 5 bases, with 19 bases separating them. The CDR3 totals 14 residues. Germline lookup yields CDR1 SNHLY and CDR2 FYNNEI. The CDR3 sequence: CATFAMGQGDTQYF. The CDR3 nucleotides are TGTGCCACGTTCGCAATGGGGCAGGGAGATACGCAGTATTTT. The full variable domain, with the rest looked up from reference TRBV2 and TRBJ2-3, is EPEVTQTPSHQVTQMGQEVILRCVPISNHLYFYWYRQILGQKVEFLVSFYNNEISEKSEIFDDQFSVERPDGSNFTLKIRSTKLEDSAMYFCATFAMGQGDTQYFGPGTRLTVL.

This rearrangement joins TRBV4-1 to TRBJ1-1; TRBD1 agrees at 12 bases. Per the germline V gene, CDR1 is MGHRA and CDR2 is YSYEKL. The CDR3 length is 17 residues. Trimming removed 3 bases from V and 4 bases from J; junction bases left unmatched: 9. The CDR3 nucleotides are TGCGCCAGCAGCCACTCCCGGGACAGGGGGCCAGGCACTGAAGCTTTCTTT. It yields the protein CASSHSRDRGPGTEAFF.

The rearrangement links TRBV10-2 to TRBJ1-2, with no clear D. Looked up from germline, CDR1 is WSHSY and CDR2 is SAAADI. Trimming left V 4 bases short and J 8 bases short, with 17 bases between. There are 14 residues in the CDR3. CDR3 loop: CASSGSTALGGYTF. Here the CDR3 DNA reads TGCGCCAGCAGTGGATCGACGGCCTTGGGGGGCTACACCTTC.

This clonotype was seen many times. The rearrangement links TRBV30 to TRBJ2-7; D is ambiguous. V lost 3 bases, J lost 6 bases, and 12 bases lay in between. CDR1 GTSNPN and CDR2 SVGIG come from the germline V gene (reference sequence). The CDR3 is made up of 12 amino acids. The CDR3: CAWRQWDTEQYF. The CDR3, as DNA: TGTGCCTGGAGGCAATGGGATACCGAGCAGTACTTC. Full variable domain (outside the CDR3, taken from reference TRBV30 and TRBJ2-7): SQTIHQWPATLVQPVGSPLSLECTVEGTSNPNLYWYRQAAGRGLQLLFYSVGIGQISSEVPQNLSASRPQDRQFILSSKKLLLSDSGFYLCAWRQWDTEQYFGPGTRLTVT.

The chain combines TRBV20-1 with TRBJ2-5, with 9 positions matching TRBD1. The ends lost 3 bases at V and 5 bases at J; junction bases unmatched: 10. The CDR3 spans 15 residues. Germline V gene sequence: CDR1 DFQATT, CDR2 SNEGSKA (reference sequence). The CDR3 bases are TGCAGTGCTAGTAACCTAGACAGGGGGGGGGAGACCCAGTACTTC. Protein sequence: CSASNLDRGGETQYF.

In its sample, this clonotype was seen many times. V and J are TRBV20-1 and TRBJ2-4; a possible D gene is TRBD1 (5 bases). Trimming removed 6 bases from V and 5 bases from J, with 17 bases in between. The germline gives CDR1 DFQATT, CDR2 SNEGSKA (reference sequence). This CDR3 spans 14 amino acids. The CDR3 spells CSALVGAEQNIQYF. In DNA, the CDR3 is TGCAGTGCCCTCGTAGGGGCGGAACAAAACATTCAGTACTTC.

This clonotype was detected ten times or more. The rearrangement links TRBV11-2 to TRBJ2-1, with D perhaps assigned TRBD1 or TRBD2 (5 bases each). The CDR3 sequence is 16 residues long. Germline V lookup: CDR1 SGHAT, CDR2 FQNNGV. V lost 5 bases and J 6 bases, leaving 20 bases between the germline ends. The DNA of the CDR3 is TGTGCCAGCAGCCCGGTTAAGGGGTTGGGGGTCAATGAGCAGTTCTTC. Its translation: CASSPVKGLGVNEQFF. Using reference TRBV11-2 and TRBJ2-1 for the parts outside the CDR3, the full variable domain is EAGVAQSPRYKIIEKRQSVAFWCNPISGHATLYWYQQILGQGPKLLIQFQNNGVVDDSQLPKDRFSAERLKGVDSTLKIQPAKLEDSAVYLCASSPVKGLGVNEQFFGPGTRLTVL.

This clonotype turned up a few times. This sequence joins TRBV19 and TRBJ2-5; the D gene is possibly TRBD1 (6 bases). The CDR3 runs 16 residues. Trimming took 3 bases from V and 3 from J, leaving 17 bases between them. In germline, CDR1 is LNHDA, CDR2 SQIVND (reference sequence). CDR3 region: CASSILGLPGEETQYF. The CDR3 nucleotides read TGTGCCAGTAGTATCCTTGGTTTGCCAGGGGAAGAGACCCAGTACTTC.

CDR3 sequence reads: CASSLHYREEPYEQYF. Here the CDR3 DNA reads TGTGCCAGCAGCCTCCACTATCGGGAGGAGCCCTACGAGCAGTACTTC. This rearrangement joins TRBV4-2 to TRBJ2-7; 7 bases are shared with TRBD2. Trimming removed 4 bases from V and 2 bases from J; junction bases left unmatched: 11. Germline CDR1 and CDR2: LGHNA and YNFKEQ. CDR3 length: 16 amino acids.

This clonotype was found many times. The rearrangement links TRBV27 to TRBJ2-5, with D unclear. CDR1 is MNHEY and CDR2 is SMNVEV in the germline V gene (reference sequence). The CDR3 extends over 15 amino acids. V was shortened by 4 bases and J by 4 bases, with 16 bases between the two germline ends. The CDR3 coding sequence is TGTGCCAGCAGTTCATACAGCCAAGGGCGAGAGACCCAGTACTTC. The encoded protein is CASSSYSQGRETQYF.

This clonotype was seen a handful of times. The rearrangement joins TRBV6-5 to TRBJ1-4; no clear D gene. From germline, CDR1 is MNHEY and CDR2 SVGAGI. Between the trimmed V and J ends, which lost 2 bases and 8 bases, there was a span of 18 bases. The CDR3 covers 16 residues. In DNA form, the CDR3 reads TGTGCCAGCAGTTACCCCCGGGCCGGTCAACGGGAAAAACTGTTTTTT. Its translation is CASSYPRAGQREKLFF.

A few counts support this clonotype. The CDR3 protein is CAWSGWTDTQYF. The CDR3 nucleotides read TGTGCCTGGAGTGGGTGGACAGATACGCAGTATTTT. This sequence joins TRBV30 and TRBJ2-3; no reliable D call. The germline V and J ends were trimmed by 1 base and 3 bases, with 5 bases remaining between them. From germline, CDR1 is GTSNPN and CDR2 SVGIG (reference sequence). The length of the CDR3 is 12 residues.

Worth noting for this clonotype: The junction departs from germline at one end; a sequencing error may be responsible. The chain has TRBV9 and TRBJ1-5; D gene uncertain. Germline V gives CDR1 SGDLS, CDR2 YYNGEE. This CDR3 has 13 amino acids. CDR3 sequence: CANSVSQDQPQHF. CDR3 nucleotide sequence: TGTGCCAACAGCGTTTCGCAGGATCAGCCCCAGCATTTT.

In its sample, this clonotype was seen many times. The chain recombines TRBV6-1 with TRBJ1-6, with 8 bases that match TRBD1. The CDR3 covers 15 residues. The germline CDR1 and CDR2 sequences are MNHNS and SASEGT. Trimming removed 3 bases from V and 6 bases from J; junction bases left unmatched: 4. The DNA of the CDR3 is TGTGCCAGCAGTGACCGCGACAGGGGTAATTCACCCCTCCACTTT. Residues: CASSDRDRGNSPLHF.

The V call is TRBV27, the J call TRBJ2-7, with D possibly called TRBD1 or TRBD2 (5 bases each). The CDR3 loop spans 14 amino acids. Germline V CDR1 and CDR2: MNHEY, SMNVEV (reference sequence). Trimming removed 6 bases at V and 5 bases at J, with 17 bases between. DNA of the CDR3: TGTGCCAGCAGCGAGGGACCGACGGAGAACGAGCAGTACTTC. Protein: CASSEGPTENEQYF.

The rearrangement joins TRBV2 to TRBJ2-3; D perhaps matches TRBD2 (6 bases). In germline, CDR1 is SNHLY, CDR2 FYNNEI. Trimming took 3 bases from V and 0 from J, leaving 13 bases between them. There are 16 residues in the CDR3. The CDR3 bases are TGTGCCAGCAGTGACGGAGGGAGGCCAAGCACAGATACGCAGTATTTT. Translation gives CASSDGGRPSTDTQYF.

V usage is TRBV5-1 and J usage is TRBJ1-5; possibly TRBD1 for D (5 bases). Germline V CDR1 and CDR2: SGHRS, YFSETQ. Trimming cost V 4 bases and J 2 bases, with 25 bases left between them. CDR3 length equals 19 residues. The CDR3 loop is CASSPGIPGPIQGNQPQHF. DNA of the CDR3: TGCGCCAGCAGCCCGGGAATACCTGGTCCGATACAGGGCAATCAGCCCCAGCATTTT.

This clonotype was recorded at least ten times. The chain combines TRBV11-1 with TRBJ2-3, with 8 bases that match TRBD2. Germline CDR1 is SGHAT and CDR2 is FQDESV (reference sequence). The trim removed 2 bases at V and 5 bases at J, leaving 9 bases unmatched. This CDR3 is built from 16 residues. The CDR3 loop is CASSLNGAGVRDTQYF. The DNA for the CDR3 is TGTGCCAGCAGCTTAAATGGAGCGGGAGTTCGAGATACGCAGTATTTT.

This clonotype has at least ten counts. V is TRBV6-1 and J is TRBJ1-5, with no clear D. Trimming cost V 2 bases and J 0 bases, with 11 bases left between them. The CDR3 consists of 16 residues. Germline V gene lookup returns CDR1 MNHNS and CDR2 SASEGT. CDR3 sequence reads: CASSETLGLSNQPQHF. The CDR3 nucleotides read TGTGCCAGCAGTGAAACGCTAGGACTTAGCAATCAGCCCCAGCATTTT.

This clonotype was seen a few times. The chain links TRBV7-9 to TRBJ1-1; no clear D gene. The germline V and J ends were trimmed by 2 bases and 3 bases, with 13 bases remaining between them. This CDR3 has 15 residues. The germline V gene has CDR1 SEHNR and CDR2 FQNEAQ (reference sequence). The CDR3 here is CASSLIDQRYTEAFF. The CDR3 DNA reads as TGTGCCAGCAGCTTAATTGACCAACGGTACACTGAAGCTTTCTTT.

This chain connects TRBV7-8 to TRBJ1-4, with TRBD1 as a possible D gene (5 bases). The V gene's germline CDR1 is SGHVS and CDR2 FQNEAQ. V was trimmed by 5 bases and J by 10 bases, leaving 20 bases between them. The CDR3 consists of 15 residues. The CDR3 DNA reads TGTGCCAGCAGCCGACCCGGGACCGGCGGCGGAAAACTGTTTTTT. It yields the protein CASSRPGTGGGKLFF. The full variable domain, completed using reference TRBV7-8 and TRBJ1-4, is GAGVSQSPRYKVAKRGQDVALRCDPISGHVSLFWYQQALGQGPEFLTYFQNEAQLDKSGLPSDRFFAERPEGSVSTLKIQRTQQEDSAVYLCASSRPGTGGGKLFFGSGTQLSVL.

This clonotype has more than one count but fewer than ten. The chain combines TRBV5-1 with TRBJ1-2; unclear D gene. This CDR3 has 14 amino acids. Trimming took 7 bases from V and 3 from J, leaving 16 bases between them. From germline, CDR1 is SGHRS and CDR2 YFSETQ. CDR3 sequence reads: CASYRIRWDYGYTF. The CDR3 nucleotides read TGCGCCAGCTACCGCATCCGATGGGACTATGGCTACACCTTC.

A few counts support this clonotype. This chain uses TRBV29-1 with TRBJ1-2; 7 positions agree with TRBD1. V lost 6 bases, J lost 8 bases, and 9 bases stayed unmatched. The germline V gene has CDR1 SQVTM and CDR2 ANQGSEA. The CDR3 spans 12 residues. The CDR3 sequence is CSVGQASEGYTF. The CDR3 bases are TGCAGCGTCGGACAGGCGTCGGAAGGCTACACCTTC.